This T cell receptor (beta chain) was identified during a study of T cell repertoires in cytomegalovirus infection. Across the study: Both CMV infection and a matching HLA type were indicated by public TCR beta signatures. General observations from the study: Pooled public TCR beta family frequency picked out CMV carriers with the relevant HLA. What dominated the ex vivo response were HLA-C-restricted CMV-specific TCR beta clonotypes.

Each CDR3 protein gets one entry after TCRdb re-called the reads with MiXCR. The data hold around 120,000 distinct CDR3 sequences, with under 30% observed a single time. Notes on this clonotype: Its antigen is currently unknown.

V lost 4 bases and J lost 1; bases outside the gene matches: 6. This CDR3 comprises 17 residues. Germline lookup yields CDR1 SGHRS and CDR2 YFSETQ. The sequencing sample was made of PBMCs, sequenced either directly or after in vitro stimulation (not recorded which). The gene calls are TRBV5-1 and TRBJ2-3; 13 bases line up with TRBD2. This TCR derives from a human donor in good health (CMV status not recorded). Some clones in this sample may be carry-over from other donors' samples. This CDR3 reads CASSLGLAGVGTDTQYF. The CDR3 nucleotides read TGCGCCAGCAGCCTCGGACTAGCGGGAGTCGGCACAGATACGCAGTATTTT. The full variable domain, in which reference TRBV5-1 and TRBJ2-3 provide the parts outside the CDR3, is KAGVTQTPRYLIKTRGQQVTLSCSPISGHRSVSWYQQTPGQGLQFLFEYFSETQRNKGNFPGRFSGRQFSNSRSEMNVSTLELGDSALYLCASSLGLAGVGTDTQYFGPGTRLTVL.